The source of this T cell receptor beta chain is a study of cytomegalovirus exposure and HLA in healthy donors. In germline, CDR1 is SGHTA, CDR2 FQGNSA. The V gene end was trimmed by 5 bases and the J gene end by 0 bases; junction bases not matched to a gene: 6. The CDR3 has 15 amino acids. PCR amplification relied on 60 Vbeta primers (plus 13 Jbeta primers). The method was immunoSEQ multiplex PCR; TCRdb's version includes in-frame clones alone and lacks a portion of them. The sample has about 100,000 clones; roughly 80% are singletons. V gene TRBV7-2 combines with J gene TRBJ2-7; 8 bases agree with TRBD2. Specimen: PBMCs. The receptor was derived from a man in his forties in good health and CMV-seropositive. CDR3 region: CASSPSGGGSYEQYF. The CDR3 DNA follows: TGTGCCAGCAGCCCCTCGGGAGGGGGCTCCTACGAGCAGTACTTC.